This entry lists 15 T cell receptor beta chains sequenced from one sample in a study of blood T cell repertoires in COVID-19. Clones were sequenced by immunoSEQ multiplex PCR, and TCRdb holds only the in-frame ones, with some missing. The sample has 150,000 to 200,000 clones, around 84% seen once. Sequencing input: peripheral blood. The receptors were sampled from a woman older than 75 with acute or convalescent COVID-19.

Only a few counts were recorded for this clone. V gene TRBV7-8 combines with J gene TRBJ1-1; D remains ambiguous. CDR1 and CDR2 from the germline V gene are SGHVS and FQNEAQ. V was shortened by 3 bases and J by 7 bases, with 12 bases between the two germline ends. The CDR3 runs to 13 residues. The CDR3 DNA is TGTGCCAGCAGCTTTTCGGGGAACGTTGAAGCTTTCTTT. It codes for CASSFSGNVEAFF.

The chain is built from TRBV15 and TRBJ1-5, with 7 positions matching TRBD1. J was trimmed by 2 bases and V by 3 bases; bases with no gene match: 7. Looked up from germline, CDR1 is LNHNV and CDR2 is YYDKDF (reference sequence). This CDR3 spans 16 amino acids. The CDR3 loop reads CATSSKIGQGNQPQHF. The CDR3 DNA follows: TGTGCCACCAGCAGTAAGATAGGACAGGGCAATCAGCCCCAGCATTTT.

The J gene is TRBJ1-2, the V gene TRBV11-2; D might be TRBD1 (5 bases). Per germline, CDR1 SGHAT and CDR2 FQNNGV. This CDR3 is 13 amino acids long. Trimming took 5 bases from V and 5 from J, leaving 12 bases between them. The chain's CDR3 is CASSPAGGYGYTF. Here the CDR3 DNA reads TGTGCCAGCAGCCCTGCGGGGGGTTATGGCTACACCTTC.

This CDR3 is CASSGQLTTNEKLFF. In nucleotides, the CDR3 is TGTGCCAGCAGTGGACAGCTAACAACTAATGAAAAACTGTTTTTT. The chain carries TRBV2 and TRBJ1-4, with D possibly TRBD1 on 5 matching bases. The CDR3 covers 15 residues. Germline V gene sequence: CDR1 SNHLY, CDR2 FYNNEI. Trimming took 4 bases from V and 0 from J, leaving 9 bases between them.

The chain joins TRBV7-9 to TRBJ1-4, with 10 positions matching TRBD1. There are 18 residues in the CDR3. Germline V CDR1 and CDR2: SEHNR, FQNEAQ (reference sequence). The J segment lost 2 bases and the V segment lost 1 base, leaving 7 bases of the junction unmatched. This CDR3 is CASSLGGQGISTNEKLFF. DNA for the CDR3: TGTGCCAGCAGCTTAGGGGGACAGGGGATCTCGACTAATGAAAAACTGTTTTTT.

A few counts support this clone. The V gene is TRBV11-2, the J gene TRBJ1-2; D is possibly TRBD1 (5 bases). CDR3 length equals 13 residues. Germline assignment: CDR1 SGHAT and CDR2 FQNNGV. V was pared by 1 base and J by 8 bases, with 11 bases between. The CDR3 reads CASSLVGGSGYTF. CDR3 nucleotides: TGTGCCAGCAGCTTAGTGGGGGGATCCGGCTACACCTTC.

The chain couples TRBV24-1 to TRBJ2-1; 12 bases are shared with TRBD2. CDR1 is KGHDR and CDR2 is SFDVKD in the germline V gene. V lost 6 bases, J lost 2 bases, and 4 bases stayed unmatched. The CDR3 sequence is 16 residues long. The CDR3 DNA follows: TGTGCCACCAGTCCGACTAGCGGGGGACCCTACAATGAGCAGTTCTTC. Protein: CATSPTSGGPYNEQFF.

The genes are TRBV7-2 and TRBJ1-3; D gene ambiguous. The CDR3 runs 13 residues. Between the trimmed V and J ends, which lost 1 base and 4 bases, there was a span of 5 bases. Germline V gene data show CDR1 as SGHTA and CDR2 as FQGNSA. Here the CDR3 reads CASSLDRGNTIYF. In DNA, the CDR3 is TGTGCCAGCAGCTTAGACCGGGGAAACACCATATATTTT.

V is TRBV3-1 (or the pseudogene TRBV3-2) and J is TRBJ1-2; weak D call: TRBD1 (5 bases). V shed 4 bases and J shed 2 bases, with 8 bases lying between them. The germline V gene has CDR1 LGHDT and CDR2 YNNKEL (reference sequence). CDR3 length equals 13 residues. The CDR3 sequence: CASSLRGNYGYTF. In nucleotides, the CDR3 is TGTGCCAGCAGCCTACGGGGGAACTATGGCTACACCTTC.

The chain joins TRBV19 to TRBJ1-5; 7 bases fit TRBD1. Germline assignment: CDR1 LNHDA and CDR2 SQIVND (reference sequence). The CDR3 is 16 residues long. With 7 bases clipped from V and 4 bases from J, the junction kept 13 bases outside the gene matches. CDR3 bases: TGTGCCAGTAACTCAATGGAGGGGGCTCGAAATCAGCCCCAGCATTTT. Its translation is CASNSMEGARNQPQHF.

This chain uses TRBV12-3 or TRBV12-4 with TRBJ2-1, with 9 nucleotides matching TRBD1. The junction had 4 bases not matched to a gene; V was cut back by 7 bases and J by 6 bases. The length of the CDR3 is 13 residues. DNA of the CDR3: TGTGCCAGCACAGGGACAGGGACCAATGAGCAGTTCTTC. Its protein product is CASTGTGTNEQFF.

The rearrangement links TRBV29-1 to TRBJ2-7; D is ambiguous. Per the germline V gene, CDR1 is SQVTM and CDR2 is ANQGSEA. V shed 4 bases and J shed 0 bases, with 4 bases lying between them. This CDR3 comprises 11 residues. Here the CDR3 reads CSVVYSYEQYF. Here the CDR3 DNA reads TGCAGCGTTGTCTACTCCTACGAGCAGTACTTC.

This chain uses TRBV7-9 with TRBJ2-1, with TRBD2 matching over 10 bases. Germline V gene lookup returns CDR1 SEHNR and CDR2 FQNEAQ (reference sequence). Trimming cost V 5 bases and J 8 bases; bases outside gene matches: 18. The CDR3 runs 18 residues. CDR3 DNA sequence: TGTGCCAGCAGCGTCAATCCAGGGTGGCTAGCGGGAGAGTATGAGCAGTTCTTC. Translated: CASSVNPGWLAGEYEQFF.

V is TRBV7-9 and J is TRBJ1-6, with 9 bases aligning to TRBD1. Germline CDR1 and CDR2: SEHNR and FQNEAQ (reference sequence). The CDR3 is made up of 18 amino acids. V lost 4 bases, J lost 4 bases, and 11 bases stayed unmatched. The CDR3 loop is CASSSDRGAGPYNSPLHF. The CDR3, as DNA: TGTGCCAGCAGCTCGGACAGGGGCGCGGGGCCTTATAATTCACCCCTCCACTTT.

The J gene is TRBJ1-6, the V gene TRBV27; 8 bases match TRBD1. Trimming removed 3 bases from V and 10 bases from J; junction bases left unmatched: 5. Germline V gene data show CDR1 as MNHEY and CDR2 as SMNVEV (reference sequence). The CDR3 length is 14 residues. The CDR3: CASSFDRGLSPLHF. CDR3 DNA sequence: TGTGCCAGCAGTTTCGACAGGGGTTTATCACCCCTCCACTTT.